The 10 T cell receptor beta chains given below trace back to one sample, sequenced in a study of CD8 T cells in Susac syndrome. Random hexamers were used to reverse transcribe the RNA input (0.5 to 1 ug). A single record per CDR3 protein comes from TCRdb applying MiXCR to the immunoSEQ multiplex PCR reads. The sample lists tens of thousands of distinct CDR3 sequences; 93% were seen once. The sequencing input was CD8+ T cells from PBMCs. The receptors originated from a human donor with multiple sclerosis.

J is TRBJ2-5 and V is TRBV5-1, with 8 positions matching TRBD2. Germline-derived CDR1 and CDR2 are SGHRS and YFSETQ. This CDR3 region has 14 residues. J lost 4 bases, V lost 0 bases, and 2 bases had no gene match. The CDR3 DNA is TGCGCCAGCAGCTTGGCCCTAGCGGGAGAGACCCAGTACTTC. Residues: CASSLALAGETQYF.

The V call is TRBV4-1, the J call TRBJ2-1; a possible D gene is TRBD1 (7 bases). Trimming stripped 4 bases from V and 10 bases from J, with 26 bases between. The V gene's germline CDR1 is MGHRA and CDR2 YSYEKL. The CDR3 sequence is 17 residues long. The CDR3: CASSLAGGQVSPAEQFF. Written as DNA, the CDR3 is TGCGCCAGCAGCCTTGCAGGGGGGCAGGTCTCCCCAGCAGAGCAGTTCTTC.

The chain uses TRBV4-1 and TRBJ1-1; 9 bases align to TRBD1. The germline gives CDR1 MGHRA, CDR2 YSYEKL. This CDR3 spans 15 amino acids. The J segment lost 4 bases and the V segment lost 5 bases, leaving 8 bases of the junction unmatched. The CDR3 region is CASSFSGTGPTEAFF. Here the CDR3 DNA reads TGCGCCAGCAGCTTTTCCGGGACAGGGCCCACTGAAGCTTTCTTT.

This clonotype was counted a single time. The chain is built from TRBV12-3 or TRBV12-4 and TRBJ2-2; D remains ambiguous. The CDR3 has 13 amino acids. V shed 3 bases and J shed 3 bases, with 5 bases lying between them. CDR3 coding DNA: TGTGCCAGCAGTTTTCTTGACACCGGGGAGCTGTTTTTT. Translated: CASSFLDTGELFF.

V gene TRBV9 combines with J gene TRBJ1-4; D not certain. Germline assignment: CDR1 SGDLS and CDR2 YYNGEE. Trimming cost V 4 bases and J 0 bases, with 7 bases left between them. The CDR3 consists of 14 residues. CDR3 sequence: CASSSQATNEKLFF. The CDR3 coding sequence is TGTGCCAGCAGCTCTCAGGCAACTAATGAAAAACTGTTTTTT.

J is TRBJ1-2 and V is TRBV6-2 or TRBV6-3; D is unclear. Germline V gene data show CDR1 as MNHEY and CDR2 as SVGEGT. This CDR3 contains 14 residues. V was trimmed by 0 bases and J by 4 bases, leaving 9 bases between them. In DNA, the CDR3 is TGTGCCAGCAGTTACTCGTCAGCTTTCTATGGCTACACCTTC. This sequence encodes CASSYSSAFYGYTF.

The genes are TRBV7-9 and TRBJ1-2; no reliable D call. The CDR3 loop spans 12 amino acids. Per the germline V gene, CDR1 is SEHNR and CDR2 is FQNEAQ (reference sequence). Deletions cut 6 bases from V and 1 base from J, with 6 bases between. The CDR3 loop is CASRPDNYGYTF. The CDR3 DNA follows: TGTGCCAGCAGACCGGATAACTATGGCTACACCTTC.

In this sample, this clonotype turned up a few times. The chain employs TRBV4-2 and TRBJ2-1; D is ambiguous. The CDR3 runs to 17 residues. Germline V lookup: CDR1 LGHNA, CDR2 YNFKEQ. V lost 1 base and J 7 bases, leaving 20 bases between the germline ends. The CDR3 reads CASSQGPPAPAGNEQFF. The CDR3 DNA reads TGTGCCAGCAGCCAAGGTCCGCCCGCTCCGGCTGGGAATGAGCAGTTCTTC.

The chain employs TRBV12-5 and TRBJ2-3; D possibly corresponds to TRBD2 (5 bases). The CDR3 is 16 amino acids. CDR1 and CDR2 (germline): LGHNT, FRNRAP. Deletions cut 0 bases from V and 4 bases from J, with 14 bases between. CDR3 DNA sequence: TGTGCTAGTGGTTTGGTACTAGGCGGAGGAGCAGATACGCAGTATTTT. Translated: CASGLVLGGGADTQYF.

The rearrangement joins TRBV2 to TRBJ1-2; possibly TRBD1 for D (6 bases). CDR1 is SNHLY and CDR2 is FYNNEI in the germline V gene. The germline V and J ends were trimmed by 10 bases and 8 bases, with 17 bases remaining between them. The CDR3 totals 12 residues. In DNA form, the CDR3 reads TGTGCCACAAGAACAACAGGGCCCGGCTACACCTTC. It encodes CATRTTGPGYTF.